This T cell receptor (beta chain) was profiled in a study of shared clonotypes between healthy human individuals. V lost 6 bases to trimming and J lost 3 bases, with 9 bases between them. From germline, CDR1 is MNHEY and CDR2 SMNVEV (reference sequence). The CDR3 runs to 13 residues. Generated by immunoSEQ multiplex PCR, the TCRdb table keeps only in-frame clones and is missing some. Of hundreds of thousands of clones listed, nearly 98% were seen once; the top ten hold approximately 0.33%. Terminally differentiated effector memory CD45RA+ cells were left out of the naive CD8 fraction, which was CD45RO-negative and positively selected for CCR7.

This sequence originates from a man younger than 45 in good health. The sample comprised naive CD8+ T cells sorted from blood. This chain links TRBV27 with TRBJ2-1; D is perhaps TRBD1 (6 bases). The CDR3 coding sequence is TGTGCCAGCAGCGGACAGATCTACAATGAGCAGTTCTTC. As protein: CASSGQIYNEQFF.